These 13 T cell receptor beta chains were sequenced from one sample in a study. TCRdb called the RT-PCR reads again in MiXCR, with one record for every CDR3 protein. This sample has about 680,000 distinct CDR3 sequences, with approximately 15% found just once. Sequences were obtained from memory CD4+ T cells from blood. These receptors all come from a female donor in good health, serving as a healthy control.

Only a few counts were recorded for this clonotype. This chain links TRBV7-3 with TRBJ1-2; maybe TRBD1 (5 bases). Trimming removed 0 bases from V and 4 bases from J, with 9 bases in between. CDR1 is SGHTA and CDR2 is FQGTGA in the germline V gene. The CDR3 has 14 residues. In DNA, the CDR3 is TGTGCCAGCAGCTTAACAGGGACTCCCTATGGCTACACCTTC. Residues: CASSLTGTPYGYTF.

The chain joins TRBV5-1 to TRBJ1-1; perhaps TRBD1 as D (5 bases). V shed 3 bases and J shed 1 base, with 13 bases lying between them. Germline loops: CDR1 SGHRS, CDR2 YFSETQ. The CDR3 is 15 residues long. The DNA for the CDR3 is TGCGCCAGCAGCTCCGGGCCTGGGGGGAACACTGAAGCTTTCTTT. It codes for CASSSGPGGNTEAFF.

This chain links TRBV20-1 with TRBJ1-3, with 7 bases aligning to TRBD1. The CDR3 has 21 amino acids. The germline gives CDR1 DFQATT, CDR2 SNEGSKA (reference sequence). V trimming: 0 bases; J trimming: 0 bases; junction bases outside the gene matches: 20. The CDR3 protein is CSARDIGTTGRGQSSGNTIYF. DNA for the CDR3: TGCAGTGCTAGAGATATTGGGACGACAGGGCGCGGGCAAAGCTCTGGAAACACCATATATTTT.

The CDR3 DNA sequence: TGCGCCAGCAGCTTCAAGCAAGAGACCCAGCATTTT. It specifies CASSFKQETQHF. The V and J genes are TRBV5-1 and TRBJ1-5; D not certain. Trimming stripped 2 bases from V and 11 bases from J, with 11 bases between. The CDR3 has 12 residues. Germline CDR1 is SGHRS and CDR2 is YFSETQ.

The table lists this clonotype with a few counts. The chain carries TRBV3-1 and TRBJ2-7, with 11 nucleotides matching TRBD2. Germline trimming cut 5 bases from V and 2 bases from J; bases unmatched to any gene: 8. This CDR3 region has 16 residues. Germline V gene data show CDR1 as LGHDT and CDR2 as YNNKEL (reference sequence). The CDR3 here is CASSSILAGGTYEQYF. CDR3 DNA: TGTGCCAGCAGCTCCATCCTAGCGGGAGGTACCTACGAGCAGTACTTC.

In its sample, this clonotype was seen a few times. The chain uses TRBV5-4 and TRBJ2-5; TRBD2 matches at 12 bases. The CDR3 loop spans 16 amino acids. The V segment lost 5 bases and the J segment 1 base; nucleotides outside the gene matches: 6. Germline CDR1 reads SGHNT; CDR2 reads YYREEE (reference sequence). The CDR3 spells CASSLTSGRIQETQYF. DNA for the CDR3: TGTGCCAGCAGTCTTACTAGCGGGAGGATCCAAGAGACCCAGTACTTC. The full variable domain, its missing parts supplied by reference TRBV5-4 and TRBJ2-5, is ETGVTQSPTHLIKTRGQQVTLRCSSQSGHNTVSWYQQALGQGPQFIFQYYREEENGRGNFPPRFSGLQFPNYSSELNVNALELDDSALYLCASSLTSGRIQETQYFGPGTRLLVL.

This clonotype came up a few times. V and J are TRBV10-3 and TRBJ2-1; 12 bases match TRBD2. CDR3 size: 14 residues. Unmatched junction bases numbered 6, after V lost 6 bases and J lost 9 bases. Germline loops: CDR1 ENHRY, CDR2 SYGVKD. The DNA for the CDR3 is TGTGCCATCAGCAGACTAGCGGGAGAGGGTGAGCAGTTCTTC. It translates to CAISRLAGEGEQFF.

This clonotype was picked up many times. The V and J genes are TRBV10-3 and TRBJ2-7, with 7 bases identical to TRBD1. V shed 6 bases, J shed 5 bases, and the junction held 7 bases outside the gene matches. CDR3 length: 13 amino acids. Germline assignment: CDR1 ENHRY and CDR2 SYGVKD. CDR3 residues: CAIRRQGEDEQYF. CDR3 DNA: TGTGCCATCAGAAGACAGGGTGAAGACGAGCAGTACTTC.

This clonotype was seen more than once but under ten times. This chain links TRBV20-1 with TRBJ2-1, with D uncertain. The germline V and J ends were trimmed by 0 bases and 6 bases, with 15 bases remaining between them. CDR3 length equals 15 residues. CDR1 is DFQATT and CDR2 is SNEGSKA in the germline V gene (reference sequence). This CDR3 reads CSARDRLFQFNEQFF. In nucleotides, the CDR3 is TGCAGTGCTAGAGATCGCCTATTCCAATTCAATGAGCAGTTCTTC.

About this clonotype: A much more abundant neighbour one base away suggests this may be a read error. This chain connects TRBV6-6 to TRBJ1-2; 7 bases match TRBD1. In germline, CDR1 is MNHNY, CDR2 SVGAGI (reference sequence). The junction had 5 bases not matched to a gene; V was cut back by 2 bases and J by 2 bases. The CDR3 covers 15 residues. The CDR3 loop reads CASSYGYRGNYGYTF. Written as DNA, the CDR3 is TGTGCCAGCAGTTACGGGTACAGGGGAAACTATGGCTACACCTTC.

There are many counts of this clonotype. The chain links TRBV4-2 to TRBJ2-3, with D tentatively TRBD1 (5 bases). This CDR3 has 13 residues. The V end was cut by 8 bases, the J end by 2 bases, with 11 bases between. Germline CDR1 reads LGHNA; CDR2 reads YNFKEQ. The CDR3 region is CASGAPNTDTQYF. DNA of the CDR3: TGTGCCAGCGGGGCGCCAAACACAGATACGCAGTATTTT.

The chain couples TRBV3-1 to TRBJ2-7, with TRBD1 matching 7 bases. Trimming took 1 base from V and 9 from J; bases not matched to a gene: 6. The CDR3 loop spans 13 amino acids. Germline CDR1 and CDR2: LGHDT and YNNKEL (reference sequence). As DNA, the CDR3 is TGTGCCAGCAGCCAAGTACCAGGGGGTGGGCAGTACTTC. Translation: CASSQVPGGGQYF.

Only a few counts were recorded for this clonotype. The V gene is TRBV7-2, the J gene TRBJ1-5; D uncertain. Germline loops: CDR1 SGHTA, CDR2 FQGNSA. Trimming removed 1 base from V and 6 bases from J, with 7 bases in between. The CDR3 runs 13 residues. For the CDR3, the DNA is TGTGCCAGCAGCTTAGGGTCGAGTCAGCCCCAGCATTTT. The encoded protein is CASSLGSSQPQHF.